These 18 T cell receptor beta chains were sequenced from one sample in a study of breast tumors, draining lymph nodes, adjacent tissues. The lymph nodes were axillary draining lymph nodes from breast cancer patients. TCRdb re-analysed the multiplex PCR reads in MiXCR, keeping a single row per CDR3 protein. The sample holds around 230,000 distinct CDR3 sequences; 32% are singletons and the top ten take just over 1.4%. The sequencing input was axillary lymph node tissue. These receptors originate from a female donor with breast cancer. Some clones in this sample may be carry-over from other donors' samples.

This clonotype came up many times. The rearrangement links TRBV5-1 to TRBJ2-3; 10 positions agree with TRBD2. The V gene's germline CDR1 is SGHRS and CDR2 YFSETQ. V trimming: 3 bases; J trimming: 2 bases; junction bases outside the gene matches: 3. This CDR3 region has 15 residues. In DNA form, the CDR3 reads TGCGCCAGCAGCTACGGACTAGCGGACACAGATACGCAGTATTTT. As protein: CASSYGLADTDTQYF.

As to this clonotype: The junction departs from germline at one end; a sequencing error may be responsible. V gene TRBV6-2 or TRBV6-3 combines with J gene TRBJ2-1; unclear D gene. The CDR3 runs 15 residues. Germline V gives CDR1 MNHEY, CDR2 SVGEGT. This chain's CDR3 is CASSPYSSSYNGQFF. The CDR3 coding sequence is TGTGCCAGCAGTCCTTACTCCAGCTCCTACAATGGGCAGTTCTTC.

This clonotype appeared many times. The V gene is TRBV19, the J gene TRBJ2-3; 8 nucleotides line up with TRBD1. The germline V gene encodes CDR1 LNHDA and CDR2 SQIVND (reference sequence). The CDR3 totals 17 residues. Unmatched junction bases numbered 12, after V lost 3 bases and J lost 4 bases. The chain's CDR3 is CASSMSTAGQGSDTQYF. The CDR3 DNA is TGTGCCAGTAGTATGTCTACCGCCGGACAGGGATCAGATACGCAGTATTTT. Combining the CDR3 with reference TRBV19 and TRBJ2-3 gives the whole variable domain DGGITQSPKYLFRKEGQNVTLSCEQNLNHDAMYWYRQDPGQGLRLIYYSQIVNDFQKGDIAEGYSVSREKKESFPLTVTSAQKNPTAFYLCASSMSTAGQGSDTQYFGPGTRLTVL.

The table lists this clonotype with many counts. The chain links TRBV9 to TRBJ1-6, with D perhaps TRBD1 (6 bases). The CDR3 contains 15 residues. The germline V gene encodes CDR1 SGDLS and CDR2 YYNGEE. Trimming shortened V by 4 bases and J by 4 bases, and 12 bases separated the two germline ends. This CDR3 is CASSREGDYNSPLHF. The CDR3 region has the DNA TGTGCCAGCAGCAGGGAGGGGGATTATAATTCACCCCTCCACTTT.

This rearrangement joins TRBV15 to TRBJ1-1; 11 bases are a match to TRBD1. This CDR3 is 13 amino acids long. Germline lookup yields CDR1 LNHNV and CDR2 YYDKDF (reference sequence). The V and J ends lost 11 bases and 5 bases, in that order; junction bases with no gene match: 7. The chain's CDR3 is CAAAGTGGTEAFF. CDR3 nucleotide sequence: TGTGCCGCCGCCGGGACAGGGGGTACTGAAGCTTTCTTT. Drawing the rest from reference TRBV15 and TRBJ1-1, the complete variable domain is DAMVIQNPRYQVTQFGKPVTLSCSQTLNHNVMYWYQQKSSQAPKLLFHYYDKDFNNEADTPDNFQSRRPNTSFCFLDIRSPGLGDTAMYLCAAAGTGGTEAFFGQGTRLTVV.

This clonotype occurred once. This chain uses TRBV28 with TRBJ2-1; perhaps TRBD2 as D (5 bases). This CDR3 region has 18 residues. Germline values: CDR1 MDHEN, CDR2 SYDVKM. V was clipped by 7 bases and J by 6 bases, with 28 bases between them. CDR3: CASISGRARRLSSNEQFF. CDR3 DNA: TGTGCCAGCATTAGTGGGCGGGCCCGACGTTTGAGTAGCAATGAGCAGTTCTTC.

The gene calls are TRBV5-8 and TRBJ1-1, with TRBD1 identical over 9 bases. Germline V lookup: CDR1 SGHTS, CDR2 YDEGEE. There are 14 residues in the CDR3. After removal of 3 bases from V and 5 bases from J, the junction contained 5 bases not matched to a gene. The CDR3 nucleotides are TGTGCCAGCAGCTCCGGGACAGGGAGGACTGAAGCTTTCTTT. The encoded protein is CASSSGTGRTEAFF.

This sequence joins TRBV28 and TRBJ2-3; D perhaps matches TRBD1 (5 bases). Trimming shortened V by 8 bases and J by 5 bases, and 14 bases separated the two germline ends. The length of the CDR3 is 13 residues. The germline V gene encodes CDR1 MDHEN and CDR2 SYDVKM. For the CDR3, the DNA is TGTGCCAGCCTACCCGGCGGACAAGATACGCAGTATTTT. Encoded protein: CASLPGGQDTQYF.

V gene TRBV10-3 combines with J gene TRBJ2-5; 7 bases are a match to TRBD2. Germline CDR1 ENHRY, CDR2 SYGVKD. The J segment lost 1 base and the V segment lost 2 bases, leaving 1 base of the junction unmatched. CDR3 length: 14 amino acids. Written as DNA, the CDR3 is TGTGCCATCAGTGAGGGCGGGGGCCAAGAGACCCAGTACTTC. This encodes CAISEGGGQETQYF.

This clonotype was picked up many times. The V call is TRBV5-5, the J call TRBJ1-5; D is undetermined. The CDR3 runs 15 residues. Trimming removed 4 bases at V and 2 bases at J, with 13 bases between. Germline-derived CDR1 and CDR2 are SGHKS and YYEKEE (reference sequence). CDR3 loop: CASSPAGGGNQPQHF. The DNA of the CDR3 is TGTGCCAGCAGCCCGGCGGGAGGAGGCAATCAGCCCCAGCATTTT.

The rearrangement links TRBV28 to TRBJ1-1; no clear D gene. Trimming pared 6 bases from V and 5 bases from J, leaving 19 bases between. This CDR3 comprises 15 residues. Germline CDR1 reads MDHEN; CDR2 reads SYDVKM. CDR3: CASSQPAGSRTEAFF. The CDR3 DNA sequence: TGTGCCAGCAGCCAACCGGCGGGATCTAGGACTGAAGCTTTCTTT.

About this clonotype itself: A much more abundant neighbour one base away suggests this may be a read error. The rearrangement joins TRBV5-1 to TRBJ2-5; D is uncertain. The V gene lost 0 bases and the J gene lost 7 bases, with 13 bases spanning the gap. The CDR3 consists of 14 residues. Germline CDR1 reads SGHRS; CDR2 reads YFSETQ. CDR3 sequence (DNA): TGCGCCAGCAGCTTGGGTTGGGTAGGTGGGACCCAGTACTTC. It translates to CASSLGWVGGTQYF.

The rearrangement links TRBV15 to TRBJ2-1; 7 bases agree with TRBD2. Germline CDR1 is LNHNV and CDR2 is YYDKDF (reference sequence). The junction had 6 bases not matched to a gene; V was cut back by 8 bases and J by 5 bases. The CDR3 consists of 13 residues. CDR3 region: CATLKGRDNEQFF. CDR3 nucleotide sequence: TGTGCCACCTTGAAGGGGAGGGACAATGAGCAGTTCTTC.

In its sample, this clonotype was seen many times. The chain employs TRBV20-1 and TRBJ1-4; 10 nucleotides match TRBD1. Germline lookup yields CDR1 DFQATT and CDR2 SNEGSKA (reference sequence). The CDR3 is 18 amino acids. The V segment lost 6 bases and the J segment 2 bases; nucleotides outside the gene matches: 15. The CDR3 is CSAMRVTGGLGTNEKLFF. In nucleotides, the CDR3 is TGCAGTGCCATGCGAGTGACAGGGGGCTTGGGGACTAATGAAAAACTGTTTTTT.

This clonotype occurred once. The chain recombines TRBV15 with TRBJ1-4, with D possibly being TRBD1 (5 bases). V lost 3 bases, J lost 5 bases, and 10 bases lay in between. The CDR3 loop spans 14 amino acids. In germline, CDR1 is LNHNV, CDR2 YYDKDF (reference sequence). The CDR3 DNA reads as TGTGCCACCAGCAGGGGAGGGGCCAATGAAAAACTGTTTTTT. Its protein product is CATSRGGANEKLFF.

Points on this clonotype: With a much larger clone just one base away, this may be a read error. The chain joins TRBV20-1 to TRBJ1-2; a weak D match, TRBD1 (5 bases). V was shortened by 5 bases and J by 4 bases, with 20 bases between the two germline ends. Per germline, CDR1 DFQATT and CDR2 SNEGSKA (reference sequence). The CDR3 has 15 amino acids. CDR3 protein: CSAGAERQLAYGYTF. The CDR3 DNA reads as TGCAGTGCTGGAGCGGAAAGACAGCTAGCCTATGGCTACACCTTC.

This clonotype was counted many times. In DNA form, the CDR3 reads TGTGCCAGCAGCTTAAAAAGCCTCGAGCAGTACTTC. Protein product: CASSLKSLEQYF. The J gene is TRBJ2-7, the V gene TRBV7-2; D gene uncertain. CDR1 and CDR2 from the germline V gene are SGHTA and FQGNSA. The CDR3 totals 12 residues. Trimming removed 2 bases at V and 6 bases at J, with 8 bases between.

At least ten counts were recorded for this clonotype. The V call is TRBV20-1, the J call TRBJ1-5; the D gene is possibly TRBD1 (6 bases). Germline V gives CDR1 DFQATT, CDR2 SNEGSKA (reference sequence). The CDR3 has 14 amino acids. V was cut by 3 bases and J by 3 bases, with 12 bases left in between. In DNA form, the CDR3 reads TGCAGTGCTAGGGGGGGCACAATCAATCAGCCCCAGCATTTT. Its protein product is CSARGGTINQPQHF.